This TCR beta chain originates from a study of T-cell reconstitution after alpha-beta-depleted transplantation in children. CDR3 length: 17 residues. V lost 0 bases and J lost 6, with 17 bases in between. CDR1 is LGHNA and CDR2 is YSLEER in the germline V gene. The authors prepared the TCRbeta library with unique molecular identifiers. From the PCR reads, TCRdb called clonotypes with MiXCR, one entry per CDR3 protein. Of some 530,000 distinct CDR3 sequences detected, under 15% appear once; the ten largest clones hold about 5%. The table lists this clonotype with many counts. V usage is TRBV4-3 and J usage is TRBJ2-2, with a possible D match to TRBD2 (6 bases). Here the sequenced sample was PBMCs from the stem cell graft donor, taken from the stem cell graft. The receptor comes from a human donor who donated a stem cell graft to a child with combined immunodeficiency. The DNA for the CDR3 is TGCGCCAGCAGCCAAGATAGGCTGGAGGGTTTCCCCGGGGAGCTGTTTTTT. Encoded protein: CASSQDRLEGFPGELFF.